This T cell receptor (beta chain) was sequenced in a study of regulatory and conventional T cells in RAG deficiency. Points on this clone: Its antigen is unidentified.

Germline lookup yields CDR1 SGHDT and CDR2 YYEEEE. The CDR3 contains 16 residues. V lost 1 base and J lost 0, with 11 bases in between. General study points: RAG-deficient patients showed markedly lower Shannon entropy and higher Simpson indices than control T-cell subsets. These Omenn syndrome Treg sorts may hold peripherally activated cells instead. In Omenn syndrome, Treg and Tconv repertoires overlapped >85%.

Using immunoSEQ multiplex PCR, the repertoire was profiled, and TCRdb retains in-frame clones only, with some absent. Of about 32,000 clones in the sample, approximately 89% were seen once. The same data also went into a second study, on regulatory T cells. That report adds: Amplification used 52 TRBV primers and 13 TRBJ primers. Patient repertoires had restricted TRB V-J pairs and skewed V and J usage, most in Tregs.

This receptor was obtained from a human donor in good health. The sequencing input was CD8+ T cells sorted from blood. The chain employs TRBV5-6 and TRBJ1-5; D perhaps matches TRBD1 (5 bases). CDR3 DNA: TGTGCCAGCAGCTTGCGGGACGGGAATAGCAATCAGCCCCAGCATTTT. This translates into CASSLRDGNSNQPQHF.